This TCR beta chain was captured in a study of response to subunit inactivated influenza vaccine. V was shortened by 0 bases and J by 2 bases, with 13 bases between the two germline ends. This CDR3 is built from 16 residues. Per the germline V gene, CDR1 is SGHRS and CDR2 is YFSETQ. Study observations and caveats: Seasonal influenza vaccination, on each occasion, was suggested by the authors to recruit few new T cells.

TCRdb re-called the RT-PCR reads through MiXCR, storing one row per CDR3 protein. The data contain roughly 760,000 distinct CDR3 sequences, about 20% of them singletons. In the case of this clonotype: What it binds is not known.

This sequence joins TRBV5-1 and TRBJ2-3, with a tentative D call TRBD1 (5 bases). This TCR was sampled from a man aged 50 or older who received an inactivated influenza vaccine. The specimen comprised PBMCs from blood, sampled 5 to 6 days after vaccination. The CDR3 DNA follows: TGCGCCAGCAGCTTGGCCAAAGACAGCCCCACAGATACGCAGTATTTT. Amino acids: CASSLAKDSPTDTQYF.